One sample yielded the 10 T cell receptor beta chains listed below, sequenced in a study of blood T cell repertoires in COVID-19. Assay: immunoSEQ multiplex PCR; the TCRdb copy retains only in-frame clones and omits some. This sample carries 300,000 to 350,000 clones, approximately 83% of them seen once, and the ten largest clones take roughly 2.3%. The specimen sequenced was PBMCs or T cells enriched from blood (not recorded which). These receptors originate from a man aged 25-40 years who had recovered from COVID-19.

The chain is built from TRBV18 and TRBJ1-1; a possible D gene is TRBD1 (5 bases). The CDR3 covers 14 residues. V lost 6 bases and J 6 bases, leaving 17 bases between the germline ends. CDR1 KGHSH and CDR2 LQKENI come from the germline V gene. CDR3 region: CASSIGLQGAEAFF. CDR3 DNA sequence: TGTGCCAGCTCCATAGGGCTCCAGGGTGCTGAAGCTTTCTTT. Supplemented by reference TRBV18 and TRBJ1-1, the full variable domain reads NAGVMQNPRHLVRRRGQEARLRCSPMKGHSHVYWYRQLPEEGLKFMVYLQKENIIDESGMPKERFSAEFPKEGPSILRIQQVVRGDSAAYFCASSIGLQGAEAFFGQGTRLTVV.

This chain uses TRBV12-3 or TRBV12-4 with TRBJ1-5; D perhaps matches TRBD1 (5 bases). This CDR3 is 13 amino acids long. The germline V and J ends were trimmed by 0 bases and 7 bases, with 7 bases remaining between them. The CDR3 spells CASSLAGPQPQHF. CDR3 nucleotide sequence: TGTGCCAGCAGTTTAGCGGGGCCCCAGCCCCAGCATTTT.

The rearrangement links TRBV6-2 or TRBV6-3 to TRBJ1-6; D not resolved. Germline V gene sequence: CDR1 MNHEY, CDR2 SVGEGT. Trimming left V 3 bases short and J 10 bases short, with 19 bases between. The CDR3 has 16 residues. CDR3 amino acids: CASSYLTPTVGSPLHF. CDR3 in DNA: TGTGCCAGCAGTTATCTTACCCCGACTGTTGGATCACCCCTCCACTTT.

A single count supports this clone. The V gene is TRBV14, the J gene TRBJ2-3; no clear D gene. V lost 4 bases, J lost 7 bases, and 21 bases lay in between. The CDR3 spans 16 residues. CDR1 SGHDN and CDR2 FVKESK come from the germline V gene. CDR3 sequence reads: CASSPPGGPVINTQYF. The DNA for the CDR3 is TGTGCCAGCAGCCCACCCGGCGGCCCGGTTATAAATACGCAGTATTTT.

The genes are TRBV5-4 and TRBJ2-3; 11 bases are shared with TRBD1. Looked up from germline, CDR1 is SGHNT and CDR2 is YYREEE (reference sequence). Germline trimming cut 4 bases from V and 0 bases from J; bases unmatched to any gene: 4. This CDR3 is built from 16 residues. The CDR3 region is CASSPRTGGSTDTQYF. As DNA, the CDR3 is TGTGCCAGCAGCCCTCGGACAGGGGGCAGCACAGATACGCAGTATTTT.

The rearrangement uses TRBV30 and TRBJ2-1, with D perhaps matching TRBD1 (5 bases). The CDR3 is 13 amino acids. Trimming took off 4 bases at V and 8 bases at J, with 15 bases between the two ends. CDR1 is GTSNPN, CDR2 SVGIG, per germline (reference sequence). In DNA, the CDR3 is TGTGCCTGGAACCCTGGGCAGGGCGATGAGCAGTTCTTC. Translated: CAWNPGQGDEQFF.

V gene TRBV3-1 (or the pseudogene TRBV3-2) combines with J gene TRBJ1-2; no reliable D call. This CDR3 has 14 residues. CDR1 is LGHDT, CDR2 YNNKEL, per germline (reference sequence). Trimming took 0 bases from V and 4 from J, leaving 9 bases between them. For the CDR3, the DNA is TGTGCCAGCAGCCAAGATCGCGGAACCTATGGCTACACCTTC. This translates into CASSQDRGTYGYTF.

As to this clone: An end of the junction does not agree with germline; a read error may underlie this. The J gene is TRBJ2-1, the V gene TRBV7-7; D might be TRBD1 (6 bases). CDR3 size: 13 residues. The germline CDR1 and CDR2 sequences are SSHAT and FNYEAQ (reference sequence). CDR3 region: CASSSDRFNEQFF. Written as DNA, the CDR3 is TGTGCTAGCAGCTCCGACAGGTTCAATGAGCAGTTCTTC.

V gene TRBV9 combines with J gene TRBJ1-5; D is ambiguous. CDR1 and CDR2 (germline): SGDLS, YYNGEE. The CDR3 runs to 15 residues. V lost 4 bases and J lost 0, with 11 bases in between. CDR3 protein: CASSPGGNSNQPQHF. CDR3 bases: TGTGCCAGCAGCCCTGGCGGGAATAGCAATCAGCCCCAGCATTTT.

The CDR3 sequence is CASSRLTSTGSGGNTIYF. In DNA, the CDR3 is TGTGCCAGCAGCCGCTTAACCTCGACAGGGAGTGGTGGAAACACCATATATTTT. The chain has TRBV7-9 and TRBJ1-3, with 7 bases fitting TRBD1. J lost 3 bases, V lost 5 bases, and 16 bases had no gene match. Germline assignment: CDR1 SEHNR and CDR2 FQNEAQ (reference sequence). The CDR3 has 18 residues. Using reference TRBV7-9 and TRBJ1-3 for the parts outside the CDR3, the full variable domain is DTGVSQNPRHKITKRGQNVTFRCDPISEHNRLYWYRQTLGQGPEFLTYFQNEAQLEKSRLLSDRFSAERPKGSFSTLEIQRTEQGDSAMYLCASSRLTSTGSGGNTIYFGEGSWLTVV.